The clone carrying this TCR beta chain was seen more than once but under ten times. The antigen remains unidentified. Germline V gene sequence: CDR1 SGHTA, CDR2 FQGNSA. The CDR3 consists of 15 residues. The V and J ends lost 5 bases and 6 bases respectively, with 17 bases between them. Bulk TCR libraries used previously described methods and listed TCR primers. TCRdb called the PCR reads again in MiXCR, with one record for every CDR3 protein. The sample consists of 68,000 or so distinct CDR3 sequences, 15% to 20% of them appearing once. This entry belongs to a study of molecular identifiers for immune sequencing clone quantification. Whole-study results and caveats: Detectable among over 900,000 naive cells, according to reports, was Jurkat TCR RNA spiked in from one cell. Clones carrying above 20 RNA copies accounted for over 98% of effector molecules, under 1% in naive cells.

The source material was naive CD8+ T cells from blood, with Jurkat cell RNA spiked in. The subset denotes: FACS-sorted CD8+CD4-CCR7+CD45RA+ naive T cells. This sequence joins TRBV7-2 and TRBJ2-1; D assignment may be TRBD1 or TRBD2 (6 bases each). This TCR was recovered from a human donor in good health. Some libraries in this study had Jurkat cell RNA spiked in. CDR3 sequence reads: CASSNRGGLSNEQFF. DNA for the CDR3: TGTGCCAGCAGCAACCGAGGGGGGCTATCCAATGAGCAGTTCTTC. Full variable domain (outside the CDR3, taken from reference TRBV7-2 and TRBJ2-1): GAGVSQSPSNKVTEKGKDVELRCDPISGHTALYWYRQSLGQGLEFLIYFQGNSAPDKSGLPSDRFSAERTGGSVSTLTIQRTQQEDSAVYLCASSNRGGLSNEQFFGPGTRLTVL.